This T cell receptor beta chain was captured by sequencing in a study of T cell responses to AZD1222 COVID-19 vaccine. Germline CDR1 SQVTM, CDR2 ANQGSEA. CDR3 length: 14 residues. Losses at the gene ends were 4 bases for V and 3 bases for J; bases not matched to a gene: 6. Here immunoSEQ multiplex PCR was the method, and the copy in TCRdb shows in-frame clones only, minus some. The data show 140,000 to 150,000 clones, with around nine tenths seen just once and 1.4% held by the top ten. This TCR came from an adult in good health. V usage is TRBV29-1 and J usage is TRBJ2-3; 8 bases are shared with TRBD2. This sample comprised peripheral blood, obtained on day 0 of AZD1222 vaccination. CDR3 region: CSVGASGRTDTQYF. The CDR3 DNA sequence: TGCAGCGTTGGCGCTAGCGGGCGGACAGATACGCAGTATTTT.